One and the same sample provided the 32 T cell receptor beta chains below, sequenced in a study of CD8 T cells in ankylosing spondylitis. One entry per CDR3 protein results from TCRdb running MiXCR on the 5' RACE reads. The data show more than 300,000 distinct CDR3 sequences, with roughly 8% seen just once and more than 12% held by the top ten. Study-wide findings and caveats: Characteristic, it appeared, of ankylosing spondylitis blood was a TCR beta motif of seven or eight highly homologous variants.

These receptors' targets are unknown. The sample was blood, either unsorted or a sorted T cell fraction (not recorded which). Receptor source: a male donor with ankylosing spondylitis.

The V gene is TRBV28, the J gene TRBJ1-2; TRBD1 is a possible D gene (5 bases). With 3 bases removed from V and 9 bases from J, the gap between germline ends came to 17 bases. Per germline, CDR1 MDHEN and CDR2 SYDVKM. The CDR3 consists of 14 residues. The CDR3 protein is CASSFGAGLYRYTF. CDR3 bases: TGTGCCAGCAGTTTTGGGGCAGGGCTATATCGCTACACCTTC.

As for this clonotype: One junction end does not reproduce the germline sequence, and a read error may be involved. The chain uses TRBV6-2 or TRBV6-3 and TRBJ2-7, with 8 bases that match TRBD1. The CDR3 covers 14 residues. Germline V gene data show CDR1 as MNHEY and CDR2 as SVGEGT. The CDR3 DNA sequence: TGTGCCAGCAGTCCGGACAGGGCCTTGAACGAGCAGTGCTTC. This encodes CASSPDRALNEQCF.

V gene TRBV19 combines with J gene TRBJ1-5, with 8 bases matching TRBD1. V trimming: 3 bases; J trimming: 6 bases; junction bases outside the gene matches: 7. Per germline, CDR1 LNHDA and CDR2 SQIVND (reference sequence). The length of the CDR3 is 15 residues. The CDR3 nucleotides are TGTGCCAGTAGTATTATTCGGACAGGGCTTCAGCCCCAGCATTTT. Translating it yields CASSIIRTGLQPQHF.

Ten or more counts support this clonotype. J is TRBJ2-5 and V is TRBV29-1; D could derive from TRBD1 or TRBD2 (5 bases each). Germline V gene lookup returns CDR1 SQVTM and CDR2 ANQGSEA. With 0 bases removed from V and 2 bases from J, the gap between germline ends came to 16 bases. This CDR3 region has 16 residues. The CDR3 protein is CSVEDDRDHFQETQYF. Written as DNA, the CDR3 is TGCAGCGTTGAAGACGACCGGGACCACTTTCAAGAGACCCAGTACTTC.

This clonotype was observed a handful of times. The chain uses TRBV2 and TRBJ1-5; D uncertain. This CDR3 region has 12 residues. CDR1 is SNHLY and CDR2 is FYNNEI in the germline V gene. The V end was cut by 7 bases, the J end by 7 bases, with 11 bases between. The DNA of the CDR3 is TGTGCCAGCACTACCGGAGGGCAGCCCCAGCATTTT. Its translation: CASTTGGQPQHF.

The chain has TRBV20-1 and TRBJ2-7; possible D gene TRBD1, 5 bases. Germline CDR1 is DFQATT and CDR2 is SNEGSKA (reference sequence). The CDR3 has 13 residues. Trimming cost V 6 bases and J 6 bases, with 18 bases left between them. CDR3 DNA sequence: TGCAGTGCCCCGGGCCGTCAGGGCTTCGAGCAGTACTTC. It yields the protein CSAPGRQGFEQYF.

This clonotype was seen many times. The chain joins TRBV7-9 to TRBJ2-1; 7 bases are a match to TRBD2. Trimming at V came to 3 bases and at J to 1 base, leaving 3 bases not matched to a gene. There are 15 residues in the CDR3. Looked up from germline, CDR1 is SEHNR and CDR2 is FQNEAQ (reference sequence). The CDR3 is CASSLLRESYNEQFF. The CDR3 DNA reads as TGTGCCAGCAGCTTGCTGCGGGAGTCCTACAATGAGCAGTTCTTC.

V gene TRBV10-3 combines with J gene TRBJ2-5, with D possibly being TRBD1 (6 bases). Trimming took off 3 bases at V and 5 bases at J, with 13 bases between the two ends. The CDR3 has 14 residues. Germline CDR1 reads ENHRY; CDR2 reads SYGVKD. The CDR3, as DNA: TGTGCCATCAGTGACTTCTCGAGGGGGGAGACCCAGTACTTC. This gives the protein CAISDFSRGETQYF.

The sample holds many counts of this clonotype. This chain links TRBV6-2 or TRBV6-3 with TRBJ1-1; TRBD1 might be the D (5 bases). Between the trimmed V and J ends, which lost 6 bases and 10 bases, there was a span of 21 bases. The CDR3 runs to 14 residues. Germline V gene lookup returns CDR1 MNHEY and CDR2 SVGEGT. The DNA of the CDR3 is TGTGCCAGCAGAAGCACAGAAGAATGGGGGGGAGCTTTCTTT. Protein sequence: CASRSTEEWGGAFF.

This clonotype was counted ten times or more. The chain employs TRBV6-1 and TRBJ1-2; TRBD1 might be the D (5 bases). This CDR3 is 15 amino acids long. Germline V lookup: CDR1 MNHNS, CDR2 SASEGT. V lost 6 bases and J lost 7, with 21 bases in between. DNA of the CDR3: TGTGCCAGCAGCACGGTGGGGGTGGGATCTGCTGGCTACACCTTC. It yields the protein CASSTVGVGSAGYTF.

This clonotype was seen a handful of times. The rearrangement links TRBV6-1 to TRBJ2-3; D may correspond to TRBD1 or TRBD2 (5 bases each). The CDR3 has 17 residues. V was cut by 3 bases and J by 6 bases, with 22 bases left in between. CDR1 and CDR2 (germline): MNHNS, SASEGT. CDR3 coding DNA: TGTGCCAGCAGTGAGGGGTGGGACGGAATTATCTGGGATACGCAGTATTTT. Amino acid sequence: CASSEGWDGIIWDTQYF.

CDR3 residues: CASSLAGDPGLDTQYF. CDR3 nucleotides: TGTGCCAGCAGCCTGGCAGGGGATCCGGGATTGGATACGCAGTATTTT. V is TRBV7-2 and J is TRBJ2-3; a possible D gene is TRBD1 (6 bases). Germline V gene lookup returns CDR1 SGHTA and CDR2 FQGNSA. Trimming shortened V by 5 bases and J by 6 bases, and 21 bases separated the two germline ends. The CDR3 has 16 residues.

The rearrangement joins TRBV5-1 to TRBJ1-5, with D possibly matching TRBD1 (6 bases). Trimming removed 5 bases from V and 4 bases from J, with 10 bases in between. Per the germline V gene, CDR1 is SGHRS and CDR2 is YFSETQ. The CDR3 covers 13 residues. The CDR3 sequence is CASRRGENQPQHF. Here the CDR3 DNA reads TGCGCCAGCAGGAGGGGGGAAAATCAGCCCCAGCATTTT.

The rearrangement links TRBV7-2 to TRBJ2-7; tentative D call: TRBD2 (6 bases). The CDR3 covers 14 residues. The V end was cut by 5 bases, the J end by 2 bases, with 13 bases between. Germline CDR1 reads SGHTA; CDR2 reads FQGNSA. DNA of the CDR3: TGTGCCAGCAGCACGGTAGCGGAGACCTACGAGCAGTACTTC. It specifies CASSTVAETYEQYF.

V is TRBV18 and J is TRBJ1-2, with D perhaps TRBD1 (6 bases). This CDR3 is built from 12 residues. V was shortened by 8 bases and J by 8 bases, with 15 bases between the two germline ends. CDR1 is KGHSH, CDR2 LQKENI, per germline. CDR3 DNA: TGTGCCAGCGGCTCCGATGGGACAGGCTACACCTTC. This translates into CASGSDGTGYTF.

The rearrangement joins TRBV4-1 to TRBJ2-5; D unclear. The CDR3 contains 16 residues. V shed 6 bases and J shed 1 base, with 18 bases lying between them. The germline V gene encodes CDR1 MGHRA and CDR2 YSYEKL. The CDR3 loop is CASSLERGRRQETQYF. CDR3 bases: TGCGCCAGCAGTCTGGAAAGAGGACGACGCCAAGAGACCCAGTACTTC.

This clonotype has ten or more counts. The chain employs TRBV5-1 and TRBJ2-1, with TRBD2 matching 9 bases. Germline lookup yields CDR1 SGHRS and CDR2 YFSETQ. This CDR3 has 17 amino acids. Trimming took 3 bases from V and 1 from J; bases not matched to a gene: 8. CDR3 nucleotides: TGCGCCAGCAGCTGGCCCCTTAGCGGGAGTTCCTACAATGAGCAGTTCTTC. This translates into CASSWPLSGSSYNEQFF.

The gene calls are TRBV28 and TRBJ1-4, with D unclear. Germline V lookup: CDR1 MDHEN, CDR2 SYDVKM. The CDR3 is 16 amino acids. The V end lost 4 bases, the J end lost 7 bases, and 19 bases lay between the germline ends. The CDR3 DNA sequence: TGTGCCAGCAGTTCAACGGCGGTATCGGGGAGTGAAAAACTGTTTTTT. Protein product: CASSSTAVSGSEKLFF.

This clonotype was picked up a small number of times. The chain combines TRBV5-6 with TRBJ2-1, with 9 bases identical to TRBD1. Germline V gives CDR1 SGHDT, CDR2 YYEEEE. The CDR3 contains 17 residues. Trimming at V came to 4 bases and at J to 0 bases, leaving 8 bases not matched to a gene. The CDR3 sequence is CASSPGTGFSSYNEQFF. The CDR3 DNA follows: TGTGCCAGCAGCCCCGGGACAGGGTTTAGCTCCTACAATGAGCAGTTCTTC.

The V call is TRBV30, the J call TRBJ2-5, with TRBD1 as a possible D gene (5 bases). CDR1 GTSNPN and CDR2 SVGIG come from the germline V gene (reference sequence). The CDR3 is 11 residues long. The V end was cut by 1 base, the J end by 8 bases, with 8 bases between. The CDR3 DNA sequence: TGTGCCTGGAGTGAAGGGGCCACCCAGTACTTC. This sequence encodes CAWSEGATQYF.

This clonotype was seen a handful of times. The rearrangement uses TRBV28 and TRBJ2-7, with TRBD1 matching over 7 bases. Per the germline V gene, CDR1 is MDHEN and CDR2 is SYDVKM. This CDR3 comprises 15 residues. The ends lost 5 bases at V and 2 bases at J; junction bases unmatched: 9. The CDR3 DNA reads TGTGCCAGCAGTCGACACCGGGACAGTACCTACGAGCAGTACTTC. Its protein is CASSRHRDSTYEQYF.

This clonotype has a count of ten or more. The chain employs TRBV29-1 and TRBJ1-1; a possible D gene is TRBD1 (5 bases). Looked up from germline, CDR1 is SQVTM and CDR2 is ANQGSEA. CDR3 size: 13 residues. V was clipped by 5 bases and J by 1 base, with 11 bases between them. This chain's CDR3 is CSVKTGGNTEAFF. CDR3 coding DNA: TGCAGCGTTAAGACCGGGGGGAACACTGAAGCTTTCTTT.

This clonotype came up a few times. V and J are TRBV20-1 and TRBJ2-3; TRBD2 matches 8 bases. The V gene end was trimmed by 4 bases and the J gene end by 4 bases; junction bases not matched to a gene: 10. The CDR3 totals 15 residues. The germline CDR1 and CDR2 sequences are DFQATT and SNEGSKA (reference sequence). CDR3 DNA: TGCAGTGCTAACCGAGCCCAAGCGGGAGCAGATACGCAGTATTTT. Protein: CSANRAQAGADTQYF.

V and J are TRBV7-9 and TRBJ2-7, with a weak D call TRBD1 (5 bases). The V gene's germline CDR1 is SEHNR and CDR2 FQNEAQ (reference sequence). The V end lost 1 base, the J end lost 6 bases, and 13 bases lay between the germline ends. The CDR3 extends over 14 amino acids. The CDR3 DNA reads TGTGCCAGCAGCTTAGAGACAGTTGGCCGCGAGCAGTACTTC. Its translation: CASSLETVGREQYF.

This chain connects TRBV6-5 to TRBJ2-7; the match to TRBD1 covers 8 bases. The junction had 9 bases not matched to a gene; V was cut back by 2 bases and J by 6 bases. Per germline, CDR1 MNHEY and CDR2 SVGAGI. The CDR3 is made up of 15 amino acids. CDR3 protein: CASSYSRGPSVEQYF. The CDR3 DNA sequence: TGTGCCAGCAGTTACAGCAGGGGGCCATCGGTCGAGCAGTACTTC.

This chain links TRBV12-5 with TRBJ1-6, with TRBD1 matching over 7 bases. V was clipped by 5 bases and J by 12 bases; unmatched bases: 19. CDR3 size: 17 residues. Germline CDR1 reads LGHNT; CDR2 reads FRNRAP. The CDR3 here is CASGMKTGTVIPEPLHF. The CDR3, as DNA: TGTGCTAGTGGTATGAAGACCGGGACAGTAATTCCAGAACCCCTCCACTTT.

This clonotype was seen ten or more times. Germline is not matched at one junction end, which may reflect a read error. The rearrangement links TRBV20-1 to TRBJ2-1, with TRBD2 matching over 8 bases. This CDR3 comprises 15 residues. Germline V lookup: CDR1 DFQATT, CDR2 SNEGSKA (reference sequence). CDR3 sequence reads: CSARDSGSHPNEQFF. The CDR3 DNA follows: TGCAGTGCTCGAGACAGCGGGAGTCATCCCAATGAGCAGTTCTTC.

This clonotype occurred many times. CDR3 in amino acids: CSARPGTSAYNEQFF. CDR3 sequence (DNA): TGCAGTGCTAGGCCCGGGACTAGCGCCTACAATGAGCAGTTCTTC. The chain uses TRBV20-1 and TRBJ2-1, with 10 bases matching TRBD2. Germline V gene data show CDR1 as DFQATT and CDR2 as SNEGSKA (reference sequence). This CDR3 has 15 residues. The junction had 4 bases not matched to a gene; V was cut back by 3 bases and J by 2 bases.

The rearrangement links TRBV27 to TRBJ2-7; TRBD2 matches 8 bases. Germline V gene sequence: CDR1 MNHEY, CDR2 SMNVEV (reference sequence). V was pared by 7 bases and J by 3 bases, with 5 bases of the junction left unmatched. This CDR3 is built from 13 residues. DNA of the CDR3: TGTGCCAGCAATGGTAGCGGGGACTACGAGCAGTACTTC. Translation gives CASNGSGDYEQYF.

The sample holds a few counts of this clonotype. V and J are TRBV12-3 or TRBV12-4 and TRBJ2-7, with 9 bases that match TRBD2. After removal of 7 bases from V and 0 bases from J, the junction contained 4 bases not matched to a gene. The CDR3 consists of 14 residues. DNA of the CDR3: TGTGCCAGCACCCTAGCGGGAAGCTCCTACGAGCAGTACTTC. This codes for CASTLAGSSYEQYF.

V gene TRBV25-1 combines with J gene TRBJ2-5; D may be TRBD2 (5 bases). The CDR3 length is 13 residues. The germline V and J ends were trimmed by 3 bases and 5 bases, with 10 bases remaining between them. The germline gives CDR1 MGHDK, CDR2 SYGVNS. CDR3: CASSESSRETQYF. CDR3 in DNA: TGTGCCAGCAGTGAGTCTAGCCGGGAGACCCAGTACTTC.

Points on this clonotype: One end of the junction does not line up with germline, which may come from a read error. The CDR3 sequence: CASRKGDPDTLYF. In DNA form, the CDR3 reads TGCGCCAGCAGAAAGGGCGACCCAGATACGCTGTATTTT. The gene calls are TRBV5-1 and TRBJ2-3; D unresolved. The germline CDR1 and CDR2 sequences are SGHRS and YFSETQ. The CDR3 covers 13 residues.